Below, 18 T cell receptor beta chains from the same sample are listed, as sequenced in a study of T cell responses to AZD1222 COVID-19 vaccine. Measured with immunoSEQ multiplex PCR; TCRdb has only the in-frame clones, and not every one. Among about 130,000 clones listed, around 90% were seen once. Material: peripheral blood, obtained on day 0 of AZD1222 vaccination. These receptors all come from an adult in good health.

The gene calls are TRBV29-1 and TRBJ1-1; unclear D gene. The germline V gene has CDR1 SQVTM and CDR2 ANQGSEA. The CDR3 is made up of 13 amino acids. V lost 6 bases and J 1 base, leaving 12 bases between the germline ends. The CDR3 sequence: CSVLQLANTEAFF. CDR3 coding DNA: TGCAGCGTCCTCCAACTGGCGAACACTGAAGCTTTCTTT. Supplemented by reference TRBV29-1 and TRBJ1-1, the full variable domain reads SAVISQKPSRDICQRGTSLTIQCQVDSQVTMMFWYRQQPGQSLTLIATANQGSEATYESGFVIDKFPISRPNLTFSTLTVSNMSPEDSSIYLCSVLQLANTEAFFGQGTRLTVV.

This rearrangement joins TRBV28 to TRBJ1-1; the D is unclear. Trimming removed 5 bases at V and 1 base at J, with 11 bases between. The germline CDR1 and CDR2 sequences are MDHEN and SYDVKM. This CDR3 region has 14 residues. The CDR3 coding sequence is TGTGCCAGCAGTCAAACCCCACCGAACACTGAAGCTTTCTTT. This codes for CASSQTPPNTEAFF.

The CDR3 reads CASSLQRVEQFF. The CDR3 DNA follows: TGTGCCAGCAGCTTGCAGCGTGTGGAGCAGTTCTTC. This chain links TRBV7-2 with TRBJ2-1; D unclear. Trimming took off 3 bases at V and 10 bases at J, with 10 bases between the two ends. The CDR3 has 12 residues. Per the germline V gene, CDR1 is SGHTA and CDR2 is FQGNSA.

The chain recombines TRBV6-5 with TRBJ1-3; D gene uncertain. Per germline, CDR1 MNHEY and CDR2 SVGAGI. Deletions cut 0 bases from V and 4 bases from J, with 13 bases between. CDR3 length: 16 residues. The CDR3 nucleotides read TGTGCCAGCAGTTACTCGAGAGGGAACGCCGGAAACACCATATATTTT. This gives the protein CASSYSRGNAGNTIYF.

V is TRBV13 and J is TRBJ1-6; tentatively, D is TRBD1 (5 bases). The CDR3 is 15 residues long. V lost 5 bases to trimming and J lost 9 bases, with 17 bases between them. Germline lookup yields CDR1 PRHDT and CDR2 FYEKMQ (reference sequence). Here the CDR3 reads CASSRQSFWGSPLHF. In DNA form, the CDR3 reads TGTGCCAGCAGCCGACAGTCTTTCTGGGGTTCACCCCTCCACTTT.

This clone came up once. This chain links TRBV27 with TRBJ2-5; the D is unclear. CDR1 and CDR2 from the germline V gene are MNHEY and SMNVEV (reference sequence). The germline V and J ends were trimmed by 3 bases and 5 bases, with 4 bases remaining between them. The CDR3 extends over 11 amino acids. The CDR3 sequence: CASSFRETQYF. The CDR3 DNA reads as TGTGCCAGCAGTTTTCGGGAGACCCAGTACTTC.

This clone was seen just once. The chain employs TRBV27 and TRBJ1-6; D is perhaps TRBD1 (6 bases). The V and J ends lost 1 base and 10 bases respectively, with 17 bases between them. Germline CDR1 reads MNHEY; CDR2 reads SMNVEV (reference sequence). CDR3 length: 16 amino acids. The chain's CDR3 is CASSLYVRGRGSPLHF. CDR3 nucleotide sequence: TGTGCCAGCAGTTTATATGTCAGGGGACGGGGATCACCCCTCCACTTT.

The chain is built from TRBV27 and TRBJ2-2; 9 bases map to TRBD1. Germline V gives CDR1 MNHEY, CDR2 SMNVEV (reference sequence). CDR3 length: 15 residues. The junction had 10 bases not matched to a gene; V was cut back by 7 bases and J by 7 bases. The CDR3: CASTNGDRVGGELFF. CDR3 nucleotides: TGTGCCAGCACGAATGGGGACAGGGTTGGCGGGGAGCTGTTTTTT.

The V gene is TRBV18, the J gene TRBJ1-5; no clear D gene. The V end lost 2 bases, the J end lost 4 bases, and 9 bases lay between the germline ends. This CDR3 has 14 residues. Germline V gives CDR1 KGHSH, CDR2 LQKENI. The chain's CDR3 is CASSPSGRNQPQHF. The DNA of the CDR3 is TGTGCCAGCTCACCAAGCGGAAGAAATCAGCCCCAGCATTTT. The full variable domain, in which reference TRBV18 and TRBJ1-5 provide the parts outside the CDR3, is NAGVMQNPRHLVRRRGQEARLRCSPMKGHSHVYWYRQLPEEGLKFMVYLQKENIIDESGMPKERFSAEFPKEGPSILRIQQVVRGDSAAYFCASSPSGRNQPQHFGDGTRLSIL.

In this sample, this clone turned up a few times. The chain employs TRBV5-1 and TRBJ1-1, with D possibly being TRBD1 (6 bases). The CDR3 runs 13 residues. Germline V gives CDR1 SGHRS, CDR2 YFSETQ. V shed 2 bases and J shed 4 bases, with 9 bases lying between them. Written as DNA, the CDR3 is TGCGCCAGCAGCTTAAACAGGGCCACTGAAGCTTTCTTT. This sequence encodes CASSLNRATEAFF.

The chain employs TRBV18 and TRBJ2-5; TRBD2 matches at 11 bases. The CDR3 sequence is 16 residues long. With 0 bases clipped from V and 4 bases from J, the junction kept 4 bases outside the gene matches. Germline CDR1 KGHSH, CDR2 LQKENI. This CDR3 is CASSPPASGGTETQYF. CDR3 DNA: TGTGCCAGCTCACCACCGGCTAGCGGGGGGACAGAGACCCAGTACTTC.

J is TRBJ1-4 and V is TRBV30; 11 bases are a match to TRBD1. The CDR3 runs 14 residues. The germline V gene has CDR1 GTSNPN and CDR2 SVGIG (reference sequence). V dropped 4 bases and J dropped 8; count of bases not matched to a gene: 6. The CDR3 nucleotides read TGTGCCTGGACTCCGGGACAGGGGGTAGAAAAACTGTTTTTT. It is translated as CAWTPGQGVEKLFF.

This chain links TRBV19 with TRBJ2-6; TRBD2 matches 8 bases. This CDR3 has 16 amino acids. The V gene's germline CDR1 is LNHDA and CDR2 SQIVND (reference sequence). Trimming removed 8 bases from V and 0 bases from J; junction bases left unmatched: 6. CDR3 loop: CASLPGGSSGANVLTF. Here the CDR3 DNA reads TGTGCCAGTCTCCCGGGGGGGAGCTCTGGGGCCAACGTCCTGACTTTC. Together with reference TRBV19 and TRBJ2-6, the CDR3 gives the full variable domain: DGGITQSPKYLFRKEGQNVTLSCEQNLNHDAMYWYRQDPGQGLRLIYYSQIVNDFQKGDIAEGYSVSREKKESFPLTVTSAQKNPTAFYLCASLPGGSSGANVLTFGAGSRLTVL.

This rearrangement joins TRBV28 to TRBJ2-7, with D perhaps TRBD1 (6 bases). Germline values: CDR1 MDHEN, CDR2 SYDVKM. Deletions cut 6 bases from V and 6 bases from J, with 21 bases between. This CDR3 comprises 15 residues. The CDR3 protein is CASRVAGTRRSEQYF. CDR3 DNA: TGTGCCAGCAGGGTAGCCGGGACACGGAGATCCGAGCAGTACTTC.

The CDR3 sequence: CASRNTGGRNTGELFF. CDR3 coding DNA: TGTGCCAGCAGGAACACAGGGGGAAGAAACACCGGGGAGCTGTTTTTT. The V call is TRBV7-9, the J call TRBJ2-2; TRBD1 agrees at 8 bases. Looked up from germline, CDR1 is SEHNR and CDR2 is FQNEAQ (reference sequence). This CDR3 spans 16 amino acids. Losses at the gene ends were 6 bases for V and 2 bases for J; bases not matched to a gene: 8. Filled out from reference TRBV7-9 and TRBJ2-2, the complete variable domain reads DTGVSQNPRHKITKRGQNVTFRCDPISEHNRLYWYRQTLGQGPEFLTYFQNEAQLEKSRLLSDRFSAERPKGSFSTLEIQRTEQGDSAMYLCASRNTGGRNTGELFFGEGSRLTVL.

CDR3 DNA sequence: TGTGCCAGCAGTGAAATTCCAGCGACCCAAGAGACCCAGTACTTC. This gives the protein CASSEIPATQETQYF. The chain employs TRBV6-1 and TRBJ2-5; D ambiguous. The V gene's germline CDR1 is MNHNS and CDR2 SASEGT. The length of the CDR3 is 15 residues. Trimming removed 2 bases from V and 1 base from J, with 11 bases in between.

This rearrangement joins TRBV5-1 to TRBJ1-4; the D gene is possibly TRBD1 (5 bases). Trimming cost V 4 bases and J 0 bases, with 7 bases left between them. This CDR3 has 14 residues. Germline assignment: CDR1 SGHRS and CDR2 YFSETQ. CDR3 bases: TGCGCCAGCAGCGGGACGGCAACTAATGAAAAACTGTTTTTT. Translated: CASSGTATNEKLFF.

The chain recombines TRBV12-3 or TRBV12-4 with TRBJ2-5; D gene unclear. Trimming left V 4 bases short and J 5 bases short, with 8 bases between. This CDR3 contains 12 residues. The CDR3 sequence: CASSYLIETQYF. In nucleotides, the CDR3 is TGTGCCAGCAGTTATCTGATTGAGACCCAGTACTTC.